The present entry profiles one T cell receptor (beta chain) with its context. The source of the sample is a study of T cell responses to AZD1222 COVID-19 vaccine. The table came from immunoSEQ multiplex PCR; TCRdb's copy has only in-frame clones and leaves some out. The sample shows under 130,000 clones, 88% of them seen only once. Germline CDR1 LNHDA, CDR2 SQIVND (reference sequence). The ends lost 7 bases at V and 0 bases at J; junction bases unmatched: 5. The CDR3 is 15 amino acids. Specimen: peripheral blood, collected on day 0 of AZD1222 vaccination. The rearrangement joins TRBV19 to TRBJ2-1; the match to TRBD2 covers 8 bases. This receptor was identified in an adult in good health. CDR3 region: CASTTLADSYNEQFF. CDR3 bases: TGTGCCAGTACCACACTAGCGGACTCCTACAATGAGCAGTTCTTC.